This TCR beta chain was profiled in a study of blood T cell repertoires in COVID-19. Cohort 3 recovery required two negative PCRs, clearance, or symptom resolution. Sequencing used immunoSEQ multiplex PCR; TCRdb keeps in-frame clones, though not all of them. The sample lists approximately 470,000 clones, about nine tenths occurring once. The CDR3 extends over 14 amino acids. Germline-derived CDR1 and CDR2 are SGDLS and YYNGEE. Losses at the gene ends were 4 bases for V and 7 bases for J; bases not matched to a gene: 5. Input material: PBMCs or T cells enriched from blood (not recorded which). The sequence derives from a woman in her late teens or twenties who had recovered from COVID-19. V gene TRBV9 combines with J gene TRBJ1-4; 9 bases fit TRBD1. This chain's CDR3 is CASSFGTGSEKLFF. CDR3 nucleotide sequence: TGTGCCAGCAGCTTCGGGACAGGGTCTGAAAAACTGTTTTTT.